This T cell receptor (beta chain) was retrieved from a study of T-cell memory formation after mild COVID-19. Overall study results and limits: CD4/CD8 balance held among clones contracting day 15 to 85, and later expanders leaned CD4+. Within pre-infection memory, some responding clones were found, suggesting cross-reactive memory joined.

TCRdb reanalysed the 5' RACE reads using MiXCR and keeps one entry per CDR3 protein. The sample lists roughly 300,000 distinct CDR3 sequences, under 8.5% occurring once. Only a few counts were recorded for this clonotype. The antigen is undetermined. The V gene's germline CDR1 is SQVTM and CDR2 ANQGSEA. The CDR3 loop spans 12 amino acids. The V gene lost 4 bases and the J gene lost 5 bases, with 11 bases spanning the gap. The origin of this receptor is a man aged 18-30 years who had mild COVID-19 (a few samples of this study predate the infection). Cell type and time point are not known. The sample consisted of PBMCs or a T cell subset sorted from them (not recorded which). The chain links TRBV29-1 to TRBJ2-5; D may be TRBD1 (6 bases). CDR3 coding DNA: TGCAGCGTTGGGGGGCACCCTGAGACCCAGTACTTC. It yields the protein CSVGGHPETQYF. Full variable domain (outside the CDR3, taken from reference TRBV29-1 and TRBJ2-5): SAVISQKPSRDICQRGTSLTIQCQVDSQVTMMFWYRQQPGQSLTLIATANQGSEATYESGFVIDKFPISRPNLTFSTLTVSNMSPEDSSIYLCSVGGHPETQYFGPGTRLLVL.